One sample yielded the 29 T cell receptor beta chains listed below, sequenced in a study of blood T cell repertoires in COVID-19. Only in-frame clones appear in the TCRdb table, and some are missing; sequencing was by immunoSEQ multiplex PCR. The sample consists of 250,000 to 300,000 clones, roughly 90% of them appearing once. The specimen sequenced was peripheral blood. These receptors were taken from a woman aged 50 to 65 who had recovered from COVID-19.

This chain links TRBV29-1 with TRBJ1-2; D is possibly TRBD1 (5 bases). Germline V gene lookup returns CDR1 SQVTM and CDR2 ANQGSEA. The CDR3 extends over 11 amino acids. V gave up 4 bases and J gave up 2 bases, with 5 bases separating them. CDR3 sequence reads: CSVGQNYGYTF. In DNA, the CDR3 is TGCAGCGTTGGACAGAACTATGGCTACACCTTC.

The V call is TRBV27, the J call TRBJ2-7; D uncertain. The CDR3 is 12 amino acids. CDR1 and CDR2 (germline): MNHEY, SMNVEV (reference sequence). Trimming pared 6 bases from V and 7 bases from J, leaving 13 bases between. The CDR3 DNA reads as TGTGCCAGCAGGACTGCGAGAAGGGAGCAGTACTTC. This gives the protein CASRTARREQYF.

V is TRBV6-2 or TRBV6-3 and J is TRBJ1-4; 7 positions agree with TRBD1. The J segment lost 5 bases and the V segment lost 5 bases, leaving 5 bases of the junction unmatched. Germline V lookup: CDR1 MNHEY, CDR2 SVGEGT. The CDR3 runs to 14 residues. CDR3 amino acids: CASSRGQSNEKLFF. CDR3 nucleotides: TGTGCCAGCAGTAGGGGACAGTCGAATGAAAAACTGTTTTTT.

In its sample, this clone was seen a few times. The rearrangement links TRBV7-9 to TRBJ1-6, with no clear D. The germline V gene encodes CDR1 SEHNR and CDR2 FQNEAQ (reference sequence). CDR3 length equals 14 residues. V gave up 3 bases and J gave up 6 bases, with 9 bases separating them. CDR3 region: CASSFLGVNSPLHF. CDR3 DNA sequence: TGTGCCAGCAGCTTTCTAGGAGTTAATTCACCCCTCCACTTT.

This rearrangement joins TRBV4-2 to TRBJ1-3; the D gene is possibly TRBD1 (5 bases). This CDR3 has 15 residues. Looked up from germline, CDR1 is LGHNA and CDR2 is YNFKEQ. The V end was cut by 1 base, the J end by 2 bases, with 9 bases between. CDR3 in DNA: TGTGCCAGCAGCCAAGGCTCGGGGGCTGGAAACACCATATATTTT. Translated, it gives CASSQGSGAGNTIYF.

The chain joins TRBV7-9 to TRBJ1-1; TRBD1 matches 7 bases. V lost 7 bases and J lost 6; bases outside the gene matches: 5. Germline lookup yields CDR1 SEHNR and CDR2 FQNEAQ (reference sequence). The CDR3 has 12 residues. The CDR3 region has the DNA TGTGCCAGCACCTCCCAGGGGGCTGAAGCTTTCTTT. Protein product: CASTSQGAEAFF.

The rearrangement joins TRBV5-1 to TRBJ2-2, with 7 bases lining up with TRBD1. Germline V CDR1 and CDR2: SGHRS, YFSETQ. The V segment lost 4 bases and the J segment 4 bases; nucleotides outside the gene matches: 4. There are 14 residues in the CDR3. The CDR3 DNA sequence: TGCGCCAGCAGCCCTAGGACAGGCACCGGGGAGCTGTTTTTT. Translated: CASSPRTGTGELFF.

The rearrangement joins TRBV4-2 to TRBJ2-1; no firm D call. Trimming stripped 3 bases from V and 2 bases from J, with 11 bases between. In germline, CDR1 is LGHNA, CDR2 YNFKEQ. CDR3 length equals 15 residues. DNA of the CDR3: TGTGCCAGCAGCCACCCGGTAGCTACCTACAATGAGCAGTTCTTC. Protein sequence: CASSHPVATYNEQFF.

The V call is TRBV30, the J call TRBJ1-2, with a tentative D call TRBD1 (6 bases). Between the trimmed V and J ends, which lost 0 bases and 4 bases, there was a span of 15 bases. This CDR3 has 15 amino acids. Germline-derived CDR1 and CDR2 are GTSNPN and SVGIG (reference sequence). The CDR3 region has the DNA TGTGCCTGGAGTGTAATGGCAGGGGACCCCTATGGCTACACCTTC. This encodes CAWSVMAGDPYGYTF.

This clone was seen once. The chain is built from TRBV6-5 and TRBJ1-5; 7 bases match TRBD1. The V segment lost 7 bases and the J segment 5 bases; nucleotides outside the gene matches: 11. The CDR3 spans 15 residues. From germline, CDR1 is MNHEY and CDR2 SVGAGI. For the CDR3, the DNA is TGTGCCAGCACCCTAACGGGACAGCCGCATCAGCCCCAGCATTTT. Translating it yields CASTLTGQPHQPQHF.

The CDR3 is CASSEAATAILNEQFF. Written as DNA, the CDR3 is TGTGCCAGCAGTGAAGCGGCGACAGCCATCCTCAATGAGCAGTTCTTC. The chain combines TRBV2 with TRBJ2-1; D perhaps matches TRBD1 (5 bases). Trimming pared 0 bases from V and 6 bases from J, leaving 15 bases between. Germline V gene data show CDR1 as SNHLY and CDR2 as FYNNEI. This CDR3 has 16 residues. The full variable domain, rest sourced from reference TRBV2 and TRBJ2-1, is EPEVTQTPSHQVTQMGQEVILRCVPISNHLYFYWYRQILGQKVEFLVSFYNNEISEKSEIFDDQFSVERPDGSNFTLKIRSTKLEDSAMYFCASSEAATAILNEQFFGPGTRLTVL.

This chain connects TRBV7-9 to TRBJ1-2; D is uncertain. The CDR3 is made up of 13 amino acids. Looked up from germline, CDR1 is SEHNR and CDR2 is FQNEAQ (reference sequence). V lost 4 bases and J lost 5, with 11 bases in between. The chain's CDR3 is CASSSRGGYGYTF. The CDR3 DNA follows: TGTGCCAGCAGCTCCCGTGGAGGGTATGGCTACACCTTC.

This chain connects TRBV29-1 to TRBJ2-5, with 9 positions matching TRBD2. J was trimmed by 3 bases and V by 7 bases; bases with no gene match: 3. The V gene's germline CDR1 is SQVTM and CDR2 ANQGSEA. This CDR3 has 12 amino acids. As DNA, the CDR3 is TGCAGCGCGGTAGCGGGAGAAGAGACCCAGTACTTC. As protein: CSAVAGEETQYF.

The chain recombines TRBV10-3 with TRBJ2-7, with a tentative D call TRBD1 (6 bases). The CDR3 is 16 amino acids. Trimming took off 0 bases at V and 2 bases at J, with 14 bases between the two ends. Germline assignment: CDR1 ENHRY and CDR2 SYGVKD. CDR3 bases: TGTGCCATCAGTGAGTCGAAGAGTACAGGGACCTACGAGCAGTACTTC. Its translation is CAISESKSTGTYEQYF.

This clone was detected only a few times. The rearrangement joins TRBV23-1 to TRBJ1-2; 7 bases align to TRBD1. TRBV23-1 is noted as an ORF with a role that remains uncertain. V was pared by 4 bases and J by 6 bases, with 20 bases of the junction left unmatched. The CDR3 totals 18 residues. The CDR3 sequence is CASSPCRQGPPIEDGYTF. The CDR3 DNA reads TGCGCCAGCAGTCCCTGTAGACAGGGCCCACCAATCGAGGATGGCTACACCTTC.

V and J are TRBV18 and TRBJ1-1, with TRBD1 identical over 8 bases. Germline V lookup: CDR1 KGHSH, CDR2 LQKENI. The CDR3 is 15 amino acids. The junction had 7 bases not matched to a gene; V was cut back by 5 bases and J by 2 bases. CDR3 loop: CASSRGTGGNTEAFF. The DNA for the CDR3 is TGTGCCAGCTCAAGAGGGACAGGTGGAAACACTGAAGCTTTCTTT.

There are a few counts of this clone. This sequence joins TRBV7-9 and TRBJ1-4; D unclear. V lost 5 bases to trimming and J lost 0 bases, with 10 bases between them. Germline V gives CDR1 SEHNR, CDR2 FQNEAQ (reference sequence). The CDR3 contains 15 residues. The chain's CDR3 is CASSVPSTTNEKLFF. The CDR3 nucleotides read TGTGCCAGCAGCGTCCCATCAACAACTAATGAAAAACTGTTTTTT.

This chain uses TRBV11-3 with TRBJ1-1; D not certain. The V end was cut by 6 bases, the J end by 4 bases, with 12 bases between. Germline CDR1 SGHNT, CDR2 YENEEA. CDR3 length: 13 residues. The CDR3 DNA follows: TGTGCCAGCAGTGTGGAGGACGGCACTGAAGCTTTCTTT. Protein sequence: CASSVEDGTEAFF.

This rearrangement joins TRBV11-1 to TRBJ1-6, with 10 bases lining up with TRBD1. V was pared by 4 bases and J by 7 bases, with 1 base of the junction left unmatched. CDR1 and CDR2 (germline): SGHAT, FQDESV (reference sequence). CDR3 size: 14 residues. CDR3: CASSSDRGNSPLHF. The CDR3 bases are TGTGCCAGCAGCTCGGACAGGGGGAATTCACCCCTCCACTTT.

The rearrangement links TRBV6-5 to TRBJ1-2, with D possibly being TRBD1 (6 bases). Germline V gives CDR1 MNHEY, CDR2 SVGAGI. The CDR3 runs to 14 residues. The germline V and J ends were trimmed by 5 bases and 2 bases, with 12 bases remaining between them. This CDR3 is CASSPQGRNYGYTF. The CDR3 nucleotides read TGTGCCAGCAGTCCACAGGGACGGAACTATGGCTACACCTTC.

This chain uses TRBV30 with TRBJ1-5; D unresolved. Germline V lookup: CDR1 GTSNPN, CDR2 SVGIG (reference sequence). Trimming shortened V by 2 bases and J by 4 bases, and 12 bases separated the two germline ends. The CDR3 is 14 amino acids. The CDR3 spells CAWSPISPNQPQHF. The CDR3 nucleotides are TGTGCCTGGAGTCCCATTAGTCCGAATCAGCCCCAGCATTTT. The full variable domain, its missing parts supplied by reference TRBV30 and TRBJ1-5, is SQTIHQWPATLVQPVGSPLSLECTVEGTSNPNLYWYRQAAGRGLQLLFYSVGIGQISSEVPQNLSASRPQDRQFILSSKKLLLSDSGFYLCAWSPISPNQPQHFGDGTRLSIL.

The chain is built from TRBV14 and TRBJ1-4; D perhaps matches TRBD1 (5 bases). CDR1 and CDR2 (germline): SGHDN, FVKESK. CDR3 size: 15 residues. Trimming removed 1 base at V and 2 bases at J, with 8 bases between. The CDR3 sequence: CASSQVGGTNEKLFF. CDR3 bases: TGTGCCAGCAGCCAAGTGGGGGGTACTAATGAAAAACTGTTTTTT.

Note on this clone: Additional DNA sequences in this sample encode the identical CDR3. V gene TRBV5-1 combines with J gene TRBJ2-7; TRBD1 aligns across 8 bases. Germline CDR1 and CDR2: SGHRS and YFSETQ. V trimming: 4 bases; J trimming: 4 bases; junction bases outside the gene matches: 7. CDR3 size: 14 residues. DNA of the CDR3: TGCGCCAGCAGCCCCGGACAGGGCCCATACGAGCAGTACTTC. Protein sequence: CASSPGQGPYEQYF.

This clone occurred a few times. J is TRBJ2-5 and V is TRBV6-1; D remains unclear. The CDR3 loop spans 14 amino acids. Germline loops: CDR1 MNHNS, CDR2 SASEGT. The V and J ends lost 2 bases and 4 bases respectively, with 11 bases between them. CDR3 sequence (DNA): TGTGCCAGCAGTGAATATTTTCGGAGAGAGACCCAGTACTTC. Protein sequence: CASSEYFRRETQYF.

This chain uses TRBV2 with TRBJ2-7; D call uncertain. The V gene lost 6 bases and the J gene lost 3 bases, with 9 bases spanning the gap. This CDR3 contains 12 residues. Germline assignment: CDR1 SNHLY and CDR2 FYNNEI. CDR3 in DNA: TGTGCCAGCAGCGTGACGGGCTACGAGCAGTACTTC. Its protein product is CASSVTGYEQYF.

V is TRBV2 and J is TRBJ2-5; 8 nucleotides line up with TRBD2. The V and J ends lost 6 bases and 1 base, in that order; junction bases with no gene match: 10. CDR3 length: 16 residues. Germline V gives CDR1 SNHLY, CDR2 FYNNEI. CDR3 sequence: CASRGVKRGFQETQYF. Here the CDR3 DNA reads TGTGCCAGCAGGGGCGTCAAGCGGGGGTTCCAAGAGACCCAGTACTTC.

This chain connects TRBV5-1 to TRBJ2-7, with D perhaps TRBD2 (6 bases). There are 14 residues in the CDR3. Germline V gene data show CDR1 as SGHRS and CDR2 as YFSETQ. V gave up 0 bases and J gave up 2 bases, with 9 bases separating them. In DNA form, the CDR3 reads TGCGCCAGCAGCTTGGGTAGCGGCCCCTACGAGCAGTACTTC. Translated: CASSLGSGPYEQYF. Based on the CDR3 plus reference TRBV5-1 and TRBJ2-7, the full variable domain is KAGVTQTPRYLIKTRGQQVTLSCSPISGHRSVSWYQQTPGQGLQFLFEYFSETQRNKGNFPGRFSGRQFSNSRSEMNVSTLELGDSALYLCASSLGSGPYEQYFGPGTRLTVT.

The chain carries TRBV9 and TRBJ1-1; D is uncertain. Trimming pared 0 bases from V and 10 bases from J, leaving 13 bases between. The CDR3 is 13 amino acids. Germline V gives CDR1 SGDLS, CDR2 YYNGEE. In DNA form, the CDR3 reads TGTGCCAGCAGCGTAGATACGGGTGGTGGAGCTTTCTTT. As protein: CASSVDTGGGAFF.

This sequence joins TRBV7-2 and TRBJ2-7; D is possibly TRBD2 (5 bases). The CDR3 totals 15 residues. Deletions cut 1 base from V and 0 bases from J, with 10 bases between. The germline gives CDR1 SGHTA, CDR2 FQGNSA. The CDR3 DNA sequence: TGTGCCAGCAGCTTAGTCGGGGTTAGCTCCTACGAGCAGTACTTC. Translating it yields CASSLVGVSSYEQYF. The entire variable domain, with the rest obtained from reference TRBV7-2 and TRBJ2-7, is as follows: GAGVSQSPSNKVTEKGKDVELRCDPISGHTALYWYRQSLGQGLEFLIYFQGNSAPDKSGLPSDRFSAERTGGSVSTLTIQRTQQEDSAVYLCASSLVGVSSYEQYFGPGTRLTVT.